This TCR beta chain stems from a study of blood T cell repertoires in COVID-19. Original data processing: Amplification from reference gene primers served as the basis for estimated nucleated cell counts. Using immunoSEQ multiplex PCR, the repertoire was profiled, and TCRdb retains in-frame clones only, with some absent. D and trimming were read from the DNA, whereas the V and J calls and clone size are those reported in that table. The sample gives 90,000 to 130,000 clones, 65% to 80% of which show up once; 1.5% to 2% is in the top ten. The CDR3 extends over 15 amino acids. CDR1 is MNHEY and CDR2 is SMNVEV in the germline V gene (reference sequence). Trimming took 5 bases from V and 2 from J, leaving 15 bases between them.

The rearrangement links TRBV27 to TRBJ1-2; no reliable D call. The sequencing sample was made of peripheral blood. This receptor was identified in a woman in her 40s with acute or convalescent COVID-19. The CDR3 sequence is CASSPNPQSNYGYTF. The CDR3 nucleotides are TGTGCCAGCAGTCCAAATCCTCAGTCAAACTATGGCTACACCTTC.